These 21 T cell receptor beta chains originate from one sample sequenced in a study of cytomegalovirus exposure and HLA in healthy donors. Vbeta (60) and Jbeta (13) primers were used in the PCR. Clones were sequenced by immunoSEQ multiplex PCR, and TCRdb holds only the in-frame ones, with some missing. Found here are around 150,000 clones, approximately 88% of them singletons; the top ten hold around 0.54%. Sequencing was done on a sample of PBMCs. The receptors come from a woman aged 40 to 55 in good health and CMV-seronegative.

V and J are TRBV9 and TRBJ2-5; TRBD1 is a possible D gene (5 bases). The CDR3 is 13 residues long. Germline V gene lookup returns CDR1 SGDLS and CDR2 YYNGEE. V was trimmed by 6 bases and J by 5 bases, leaving 14 bases between them. As DNA, the CDR3 is TGTGCCAGCACGGCGTCAGCAGGGGAGACCCAGTACTTC. It yields the protein CASTASAGETQYF. The whole variable domain, remainder taken from reference TRBV9 and TRBJ2-5, is DSGVTQTPKHLITATGQRVTLRCSPRSGDLSVYWYQQSLDQGLQFLIQYYNGEERAKGNILERFSAQQFPDLHSELNLSSLELGDSALYFCASTASAGETQYFGPGTRLLVL.

This chain links TRBV5-5 with TRBJ2-1; a possible D gene is TRBD1 (6 bases). The CDR3 loop spans 14 amino acids. The V end was cut by 2 bases, the J end by 0 bases, with 6 bases between. Per germline, CDR1 SGHKS and CDR2 YYEKEE (reference sequence). The CDR3 nucleotides read TGTGCCAGCAGCTTCAGGGGCTCCTACAATGAGCAGTTCTTC. It encodes CASSFRGSYNEQFF.

The chain has TRBV6-6 and TRBJ2-7, with D possibly being TRBD2 (6 bases). Germline V gives CDR1 MNHNY, CDR2 SVGAGI (reference sequence). V was clipped by 6 bases and J by 3 bases, with 12 bases between them. This CDR3 spans 13 amino acids. CDR3: CASRSVSGYEQYF. The DNA of the CDR3 is TGTGCCAGCAGATCCGTTAGCGGCTACGAGCAGTACTTC.

The chain employs TRBV11-3 and TRBJ2-1; no reliable D call. The V and J ends lost 3 bases and 5 bases respectively, with 8 bases between them. The CDR3 covers 13 residues. CDR1 is SGHNT, CDR2 YENEEA, per germline. The CDR3, as DNA: TGTGCCAGCAGCTTTCGACGGGACAATGAGCAGTTCTTC. This gives the protein CASSFRRDNEQFF.

The chain recombines TRBV4-2 with TRBJ2-5, with D perhaps TRBD2 (6 bases). The CDR3 consists of 15 residues. Germline-derived CDR1 and CDR2 are LGHNA and YNFKEQ. V was trimmed by 1 base and J by 4 bases, leaving 13 bases between them. The CDR3 region has the DNA TGTGCCAGCAGCCAAGGCGGGTGGGGGGTAGAGACCCAGTACTTC. It specifies CASSQGGWGVETQYF.

The chain is built from TRBV4-2 and TRBJ2-1; 14 nucleotides agree with TRBD2. Trimming removed 5 bases from V and 7 bases from J; junction bases left unmatched: 7. Per the germline V gene, CDR1 is LGHNA and CDR2 is YNFKEQ. The CDR3 length is 16 residues. The CDR3 nucleotides read TGTGCCAGCAGCGGGCGACTAGCGGGAGGGCCGAATGAGCAGTTCTTC. Translating it yields CASSGRLAGGPNEQFF.

The chain has TRBV5-1 and TRBJ2-1; 8 nucleotides align to TRBD1. The CDR3 is 12 residues long. CDR1 is SGHRS and CDR2 is YFSETQ in the germline V gene. Trimming took 2 bases from V and 9 from J; bases not matched to a gene: 1. CDR3 sequence: CASSFDRGEQFF. CDR3 DNA sequence: TGCGCCAGCAGCTTTGACAGGGGTGAGCAGTTCTTC.

The rearrangement uses TRBV6-6 and TRBJ1-5; TRBD1 agrees at 8 bases. Looked up from germline, CDR1 is MNHNY and CDR2 is SVGAGI (reference sequence). This CDR3 comprises 16 residues. The trim removed 4 bases at V and 4 bases at J, leaving 9 bases unmatched. This CDR3 reads CASSSQNRGLNQPQHF. The CDR3 bases are TGTGCCAGCAGTTCCCAAAACAGGGGGTTGAATCAGCCCCAGCATTTT.

J is TRBJ2-1 and V is TRBV28, with 12 bases lining up with TRBD2. J was trimmed by 6 bases and V by 7 bases; bases with no gene match: 4. Germline-derived CDR1 and CDR2 are MDHEN and SYDVKM. The length of the CDR3 is 14 residues. The CDR3 loop reads CASMLAGGSNEQFF. The CDR3 DNA reads TGTGCCAGCATGCTAGCGGGAGGGTCCAATGAGCAGTTCTTC.

This chain joins TRBV7-9 and TRBJ2-4, with a possible D match to TRBD1 (5 bases). The CDR3 has 14 amino acids. CDR1 is SEHNR and CDR2 is FQNEAQ in the germline V gene (reference sequence). The V and J ends lost 5 bases and 3 bases respectively, with 11 bases between them. The CDR3 reads CASSPQGVKNIQYF. CDR3 DNA sequence: TGTGCCAGCAGCCCTCAGGGCGTCAAAAACATTCAGTACTTC. The whole variable domain, filled in from reference TRBV7-9 and TRBJ2-4, reads DTGVSQNPRHKITKRGQNVTFRCDPISEHNRLYWYRQTLGQGPEFLTYFQNEAQLEKSRLLSDRFSAERPKGSFSTLEIQRTEQGDSAMYLCASSPQGVKNIQYFGAGTRLSVL.

The chain is built from TRBV28 and TRBJ1-4; 8 bases agree with TRBD1. Per the germline V gene, CDR1 is MDHEN and CDR2 is SYDVKM. The CDR3 has 16 amino acids. The junction had 5 bases not matched to a gene; V was cut back by 2 bases and J by 3 bases. CDR3 nucleotides: TGTGCCAGCAGTTTACTTGACAGGGGTGCTAATGAAAAACTGTTTTTT. This encodes CASSLLDRGANEKLFF.

Turning to this clone: Relative to the germline gene, one junction end is altered; a read error may explain this. This chain joins TRBV7-9 and TRBJ2-1, with 7 bases aligning to TRBD1. From germline, CDR1 is SEHNR and CDR2 FQNEAQ (reference sequence). The CDR3 consists of 14 residues. The CDR3 spells CSSSNEQGFNEQFF. The CDR3 DNA follows: TGTTCCAGCAGCAATGAACAGGGGTTCAATGAGCAGTTCTTC.

In this sample, this clone turned up a few times. J is TRBJ1-5 and V is TRBV7-9, with TRBD1 as a possible D gene (5 bases). Trimming removed 10 bases from V and 3 bases from J, with 19 bases in between. This CDR3 spans 15 amino acids. Germline loops: CDR1 SEHNR, CDR2 FQNEAQ (reference sequence). The CDR3 DNA reads TGTGCCACCTCCCCCCCCCAGGGACTCAATCAGCCCCAGCATTTT. This gives the protein CATSPPQGLNQPQHF.

The chain carries TRBV18 and TRBJ2-7; 13 bases agree with TRBD2. The germline V gene encodes CDR1 KGHSH and CDR2 LQKENI. CDR3 length equals 16 residues. V was pared by 3 bases and J by 7 bases, with 9 bases of the junction left unmatched. The CDR3 coding sequence is TGTGCCAGCTCACCTCGAACTAGCGGGAGGGCCGGGGAGCAGTACTTC. Its translation: CASSPRTSGRAGEQYF.

V is TRBV12-2 and J is TRBJ1-1. TRBV12-2 is a pseudogene locus. The CDR3 sequence is 16 residues long. The CDR3 here is CASRLGIWGEGGGAFF. CDR3 sequence (DNA): TGTGCAAGTCGCTTAGGTATTTGGGGGGAGGGAGGTGGGGCTTTCTTT.

The chain uses TRBV11-3 and TRBJ2-6, with 8 bases lining up with TRBD1. The V gene's germline CDR1 is SGHNT and CDR2 YENEEA. V was clipped by 5 bases and J by 0 bases; unmatched bases: 6. This CDR3 contains 17 residues. This chain's CDR3 is CASSGRDRHSGANVLTF. The CDR3, as DNA: TGTGCCAGCAGCGGGCGGGACAGGCACTCTGGGGCCAACGTCCTGACTTTC.

The chain employs TRBV28 and TRBJ2-1; 9 bases map to TRBD2. CDR3 length: 14 residues. V lost 5 bases to trimming and J lost 3 bases; unmatched junction nucleotides: 2. Germline V gene data show CDR1 as MDHEN and CDR2 as SYDVKM. CDR3 sequence: CASSGLALYNEQFF. CDR3 nucleotides: TGTGCCAGCAGTGGACTAGCGCTCTACAATGAGCAGTTCTTC.

CDR3: CASSSTGTEGNTIYF. The CDR3 bases are TGCGCCAGCAGCTCGACCGGGACAGAGGGAAACACCATATATTTT. The V and J genes are TRBV5-1 and TRBJ1-3, with 7 bases that match TRBD1. V was clipped by 3 bases and J by 4 bases; unmatched bases: 7. This CDR3 comprises 15 residues. The germline CDR1 and CDR2 sequences are SGHRS and YFSETQ.

This rearrangement joins TRBV27 to TRBJ1-4; possible D gene TRBD1, 5 bases. Germline CDR1 MNHEY, CDR2 SMNVEV (reference sequence). V dropped 6 bases and J dropped 0 bases, with 8 bases sitting between them. This CDR3 is 14 amino acids long. CDR3: CASSGGATNEKLFF. The CDR3 nucleotides read TGTGCCAGCAGCGGGGGTGCAACTAATGAAAAACTGTTTTTT.

This chain connects TRBV29-1 to TRBJ1-1; tentatively, D is TRBD1 (5 bases). The CDR3 runs to 13 residues. Germline loops: CDR1 SQVTM, CDR2 ANQGSEA. V was trimmed by 8 bases and J by 5 bases, leaving 18 bases between them. In DNA form, the CDR3 reads TGCAGCTCCGAAGGACACTTGAGGACTGAAGCTTTCTTT. It encodes CSSEGHLRTEAFF.

Here the CDR3 reads CASSLDRLTNEKLFF. The CDR3 region has the DNA TGCGCCAGCAGCTTGGACAGGCTTACTAATGAAAAACTGTTTTTT. The chain couples TRBV5-1 to TRBJ1-4; perhaps TRBD1 as D (5 bases). Trimming pared 0 bases from V and 2 bases from J, leaving 8 bases between. This CDR3 spans 15 amino acids. The germline V gene encodes CDR1 SGHRS and CDR2 YFSETQ.